This T cell receptor (beta chain) was found in a study of response to subunit inactivated influenza vaccine. General study results and limits: Each seasonal influenza vaccination recruits few new T cells, the authors suggested.

This clonotype was detected a few times. The antigen remains undetermined. This CDR3 is built from 14 residues. In germline, CDR1 is MNHNS, CDR2 SASEGT. V lost 5 bases to trimming and J lost 0 bases, with 8 bases between them. TCRdb re-called the RT-PCR reads with MiXCR, one entry per CDR3 protein. The data hold about 240,000 distinct CDR3 sequences, with 12% observed a single time. The source was non-naive T cells sorted from PBMCs, collected less than 15 days before vaccination. This chain connects TRBV6-1 to TRBJ2-4; D ambiguous. The TCR originated in a man aged 50 to 60 who received an inactivated influenza vaccine. The CDR3 reads CASSPLLAKNIQYF. CDR3 nucleotide sequence: TGTGCCAGCAGTCCCCTTCTAGCCAAAAACATTCAGTACTTC.